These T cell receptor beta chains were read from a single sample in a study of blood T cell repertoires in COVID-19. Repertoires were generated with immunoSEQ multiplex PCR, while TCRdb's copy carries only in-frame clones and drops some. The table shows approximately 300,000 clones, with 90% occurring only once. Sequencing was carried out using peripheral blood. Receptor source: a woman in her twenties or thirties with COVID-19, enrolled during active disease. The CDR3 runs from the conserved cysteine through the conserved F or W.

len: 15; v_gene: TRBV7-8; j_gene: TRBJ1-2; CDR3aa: CASSPDRGRGYGYTF
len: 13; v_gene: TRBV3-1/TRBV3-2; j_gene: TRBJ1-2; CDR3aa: CASSGDRVTGYTF
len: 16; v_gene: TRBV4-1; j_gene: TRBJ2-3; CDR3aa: CASSELGRGSTDTQYF
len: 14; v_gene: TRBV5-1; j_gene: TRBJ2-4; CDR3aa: CASSSGLEKNIQYF
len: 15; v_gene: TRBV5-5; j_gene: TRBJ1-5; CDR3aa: CASSFITGPDQPQHF
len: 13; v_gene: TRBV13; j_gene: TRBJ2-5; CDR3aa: CASSLRQGETQYF
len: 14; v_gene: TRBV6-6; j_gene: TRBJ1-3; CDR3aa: CASSFTNSGNTIYF
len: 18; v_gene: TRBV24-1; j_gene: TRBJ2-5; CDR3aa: CATSDPAGTSGRGETQYF
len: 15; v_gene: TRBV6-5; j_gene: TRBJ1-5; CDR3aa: CASSGSPPRNQPQHF
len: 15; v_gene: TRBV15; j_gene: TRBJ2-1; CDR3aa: CATSRDRGRAWEQFF
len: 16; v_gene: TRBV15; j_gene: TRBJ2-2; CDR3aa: CATSPFGGPNTGELFF
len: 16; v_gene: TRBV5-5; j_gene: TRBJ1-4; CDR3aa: CASSYRSGTINEKLFF
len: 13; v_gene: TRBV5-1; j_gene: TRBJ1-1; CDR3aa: CASSRYTGSGTFF
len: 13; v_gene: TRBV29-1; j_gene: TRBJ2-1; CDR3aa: CSVGLWGTNEQFF
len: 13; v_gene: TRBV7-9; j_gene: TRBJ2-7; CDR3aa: CASAPTGVYEQYF
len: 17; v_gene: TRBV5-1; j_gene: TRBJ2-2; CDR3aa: CASSLVLAAANTGELFF
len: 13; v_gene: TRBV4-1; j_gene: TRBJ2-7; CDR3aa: CASSQGTNDEQYF
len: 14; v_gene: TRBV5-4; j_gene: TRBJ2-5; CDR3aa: CASRRGNYQETQYF
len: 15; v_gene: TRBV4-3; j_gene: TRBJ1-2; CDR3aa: CASSRETEGGDGYTF
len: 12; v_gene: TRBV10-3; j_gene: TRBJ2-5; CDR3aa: CAIGTAQETQYF
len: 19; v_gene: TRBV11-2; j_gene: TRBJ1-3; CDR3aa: CASSLDLMRGNGSGNTIYF
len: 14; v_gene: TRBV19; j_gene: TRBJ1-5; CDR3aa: CASRPGNGNQPQHF
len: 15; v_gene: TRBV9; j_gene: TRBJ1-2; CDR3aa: CASSAHIGSYYGYTF
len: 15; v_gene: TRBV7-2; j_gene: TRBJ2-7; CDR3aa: CASSLKTGGTYEQYF
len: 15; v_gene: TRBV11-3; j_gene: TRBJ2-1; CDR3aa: CASSLKALPYNEQFF
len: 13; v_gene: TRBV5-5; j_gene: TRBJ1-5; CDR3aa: CASSLAAGQPQHF
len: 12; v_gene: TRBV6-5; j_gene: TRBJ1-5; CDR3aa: CASSVSNQPQHF
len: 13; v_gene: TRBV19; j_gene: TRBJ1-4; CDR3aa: CASGRATNEKLFF
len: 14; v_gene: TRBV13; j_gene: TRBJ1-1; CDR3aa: CASSLRAGVTEAFF
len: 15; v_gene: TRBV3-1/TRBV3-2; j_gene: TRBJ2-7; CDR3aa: CASSHPGESRYEQYF
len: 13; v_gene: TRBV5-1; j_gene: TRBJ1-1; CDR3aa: CASSLSRPTEAFF
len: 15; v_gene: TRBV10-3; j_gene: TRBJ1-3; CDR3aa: CAISEGQDSGNTIYF
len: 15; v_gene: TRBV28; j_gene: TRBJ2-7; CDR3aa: CASSPVAGGLNEQYF
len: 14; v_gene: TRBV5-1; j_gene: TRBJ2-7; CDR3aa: CASSIRGGGSEQYF
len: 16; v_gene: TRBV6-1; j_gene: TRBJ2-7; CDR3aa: CASSEATGGGFYEQYF
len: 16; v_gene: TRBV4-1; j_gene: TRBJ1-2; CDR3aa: CASSPLPGDTFYGYTF
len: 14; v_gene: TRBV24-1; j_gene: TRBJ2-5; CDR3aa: CATSDWDLGETQYF
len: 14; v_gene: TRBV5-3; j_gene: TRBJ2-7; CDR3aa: CARSLQRDTYEQYF
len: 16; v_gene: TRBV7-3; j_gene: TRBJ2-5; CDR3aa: CASSSLGGGLQETQYF
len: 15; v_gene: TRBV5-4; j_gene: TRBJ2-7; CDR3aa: CASTKGASGNYEQYF
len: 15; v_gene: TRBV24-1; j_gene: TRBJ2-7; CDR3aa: CATSDLGLLTYEQYF
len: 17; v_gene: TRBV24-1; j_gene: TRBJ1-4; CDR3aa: CATSDSTGPSTNEKLFF
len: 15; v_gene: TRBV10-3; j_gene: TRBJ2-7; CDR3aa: CAISLGGGSTYEQYF
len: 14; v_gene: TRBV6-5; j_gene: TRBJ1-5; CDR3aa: CASSRDRGNQPQHF
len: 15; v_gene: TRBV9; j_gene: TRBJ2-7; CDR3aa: CASSVASGTPYEQYF
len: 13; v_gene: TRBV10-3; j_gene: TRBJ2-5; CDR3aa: CAMSDSNEETQYF
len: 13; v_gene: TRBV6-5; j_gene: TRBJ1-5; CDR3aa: CASSSGGNQPQHF
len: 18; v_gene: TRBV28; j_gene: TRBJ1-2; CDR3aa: CASFGAGDRARANYGYTF
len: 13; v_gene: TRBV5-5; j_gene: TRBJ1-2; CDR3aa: CASSLEDSYGYTF
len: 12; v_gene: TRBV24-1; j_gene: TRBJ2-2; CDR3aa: CATSRETGELFF
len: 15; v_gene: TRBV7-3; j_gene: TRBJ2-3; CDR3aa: CASSPTGDRTDTQYF
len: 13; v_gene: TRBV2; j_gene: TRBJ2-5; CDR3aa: CASSGLAGGTQYF
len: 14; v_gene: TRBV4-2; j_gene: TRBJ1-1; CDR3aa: CASSQIRMDTEAFF
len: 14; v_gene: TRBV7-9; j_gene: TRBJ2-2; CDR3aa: CASRSGVSTGELFF
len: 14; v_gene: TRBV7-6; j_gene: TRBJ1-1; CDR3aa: CASSPQGLNTEAFF
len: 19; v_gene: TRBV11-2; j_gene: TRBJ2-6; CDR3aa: CASSSPRGLLSSGANVLTF
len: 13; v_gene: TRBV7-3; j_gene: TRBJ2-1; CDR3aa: CASSSAAGVEQFF